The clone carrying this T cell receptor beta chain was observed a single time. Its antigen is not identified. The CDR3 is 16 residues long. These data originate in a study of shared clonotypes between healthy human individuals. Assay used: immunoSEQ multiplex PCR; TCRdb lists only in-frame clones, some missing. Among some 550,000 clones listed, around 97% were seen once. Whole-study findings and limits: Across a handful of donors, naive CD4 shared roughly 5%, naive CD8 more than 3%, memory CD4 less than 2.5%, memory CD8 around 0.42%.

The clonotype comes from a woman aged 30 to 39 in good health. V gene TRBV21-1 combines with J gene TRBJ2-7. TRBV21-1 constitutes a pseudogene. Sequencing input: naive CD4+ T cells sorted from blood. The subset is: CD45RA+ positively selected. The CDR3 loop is CASSKAGEGPSYEQYF. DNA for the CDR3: TGTGCCAGCAGCAAAGCGGGGGAAGGGCCAAGCTACGAGCAGTACTTC.